This TCR beta chain stems from a study of Ad26.COV2.S vaccination and SARS-CoV-2 variants. Study-wide points: CD8+ and CD4+ T cells specific for spike reportedly responded with substantial breadth after vaccination. Vaccinated individuals (as opposed to placebo recipients) had higher spike-specific TCR breadth.

The treatment is: roughly 19 received Ad26.COV2.S at low or high dose, single or two shots; several received placebo; per-sample allocation not given. On day 63 after the first injection, vaccine and placebo recipients gave samples. Whoever gave the sample was an adult aged 18-55 years in Boston. Looked up from germline, CDR1 is SEHNR and CDR2 is FQNEAQ (reference sequence). The germline V and J ends were trimmed by 1 base and 3 bases, with 13 bases remaining between them. This CDR3 has 16 amino acids. The assay was immunoSEQ multiplex PCR, and TCRdb's table has in-frame clones only and misses some. The data show 350,000 to 550,000 clones, roughly 89% seen once. Of note for this clone: Its antigen is still unknown.

The chain couples TRBV7-9 to TRBJ2-1; D gene unclear. Here the sequenced sample was peripheral blood, taken in a trial of Ad26.COV2.S vaccine versus placebo. The sequence was obtained from a person between 18 and 60 years old who received the Ad26.COV2.S COVID-19 vaccine or a placebo. CDR3 loop: CASSLEPWALYNEQFF. The CDR3 coding sequence is TGTGCCAGCAGCTTAGAGCCGTGGGCTCTCTACAATGAGCAGTTCTTC.